This T cell receptor (beta chain) is from a study of shared clonotypes between healthy human individuals. Assay used: immunoSEQ multiplex PCR; TCRdb lists only in-frame clones, some missing. The repertoire holds about 2 million clones, with approximately 94% as singletons. CD8 cells regarded as naive lacked CD45RO, were positively chosen for CCR7, and omitted terminally differentiated effector memory CD45RA+ cells. The CDR3 has 14 amino acids. Germline V gene sequence: CDR1 MNHEY, CDR2 SMNVEV (reference sequence). J gave up 5 bases and V 6 bases, and 8 bases lay outside the gene matches. The sequencing input was naive CD8+ T cells sorted from blood. The chain employs TRBV27 and TRBJ2-5; 8 bases map to TRBD1. The sequence derives from a man aged 18 to 30 in good health. The CDR3, as DNA: TGTGCCAGCAGCCCGGACAGGGCCGGGGAGACCCAGTACTTC. Protein sequence: CASSPDRAGETQYF.